A selection of T cell receptor beta chains follows, all from one sample in a study of blood T cell repertoires in COVID-19. Sequencing used immunoSEQ multiplex PCR; TCRdb keeps in-frame clones, though not all of them. The sample includes about 120,000 clones, 78% of them seen just once. Sequencing was carried out using peripheral blood. These receptors all stem from a man aged 70-80 years with acute or convalescent COVID-19. CDR3s include the opening cysteine and the closing phenylalanine or tryptophan. The D gene is left open where the match is weak. Rows give clone size only sometimes, using once, few, many, or a class for an expanded clone.

size: once
V: TRBV4-3
J: TRBJ1-4
D: .
DNA: TGCGCCAGCAGCCCTAACCGGCAGGATAATGAAAAACTGTTTTTT
CDR3: CASSPNRQDNEKLFF

size: .
V: TRBV4-1
J: TRBJ1-2
D: .
DNA: TGCGCCAGCAGCCAAGAGGGCAGGGGACAACATAACTATGGCTACACCTTC
CDR3: CASSQEGRGQHNYGYTF

size: .
V: TRBV20-1
J: TRBJ1-1
D: .
DNA: TGCAGTGCTAGACAGGGCACTGAAGCTTTCTTT
CDR3: CSARQGTEAFF

size: .
V: TRBV12-3/TRBV12-4
J: TRBJ1-2
D: .
DNA: TGTGCCAGCAGTTTCGGACAAAACTATGGCTACACCTTC
CDR3: CASSFGQNYGYTF

size: .
V: TRBV11-2
J: TRBJ2-1
D: .
DNA: TGTGCCAGCAGCTTTGCCGGGAATGAGCAGTTCTTC
CDR3: CASSFAGNEQFF

size: .
V: TRBV4-2
J: TRBJ1-1
D: TRBD1
DNA: TGTGCCAGCAGCCACACAACACAGGGGCGTGAAGCTTTCTTT
CDR3: CASSHTTQGREAFF

size: few
V: TRBV3-1/TRBV3-2
J: TRBJ1-6
D: TRBD1
DNA: TGTGCCAGCAGCCAAGATTCCAGGGGGATACTCCACTTT
CDR3: CASSQDSRGILHF

size: .
V: TRBV2
J: TRBJ2-3
D: TRBD2
DNA: TGTGCCAGCAGGGAACTAGCGGGCCCTAGCACAGATACGCAGTATTTT
CDR3: CASRELAGPSTDTQYF

size: .
V: TRBV4-2
J: TRBJ1-6
D: .
DNA: TGTGCCAGCAGCGGCCGGGGTTCTCGAGCTAATTCACCCCTCCACTTT
CDR3: CASSGRGSRANSPLHF

size: few
V: TRBV6-5
J: TRBJ2-5
D: TRBD1
DNA: TGTGCCAGCAGTTACGCGGACAGGGGGCGAGCTGGGACCCAGTACTTC
CDR3: CASSYADRGRAGTQYF

size: .
V: TRBV6-5
J: TRBJ1-2
D: TRBD1
DNA: TGTGCCAGCAGTTACGCCGGGACAGGGCTAGGCTACACCTTC
CDR3: CASSYAGTGLGYTF

size: once
V: TRBV2
J: TRBJ2-4
D: TRBD2
DNA: TGTGCCAGCAGTGGAAGCGGGGTTAACATTCAGTACTTC
CDR3: CASSGSGVNIQYF

size: .
V: TRBV10-3
J: TRBJ1-3
D: .
DNA: TGTGCCATCGGAGAAAACTCTGGAAACACCATATATTTT
CDR3: CAIGENSGNTIYF

size: .
V: TRBV15
J: TRBJ2-2
D: TRBD2
DNA: TGTGCCACGGCCCTAGCGGCGAACACCGGGGAGCTGTTTTTT
CDR3: CATALAANTGELFF

size: .
V: TRBV7-2
J: TRBJ2-5
D: .
DNA: TGTGCCAGCAGACCTCTAGGGAGGGGGGAGACCCAGTACTTC
CDR3: CASRPLGRGETQYF

size: .
V: TRBV7-8
J: TRBJ2-1
D: TRBD2
DNA: TGTGCCAGCAGCTTACTAGCGGGGCCTAACAATGAGCAGTTCTTC
CDR3: CASSLLAGPNNEQFF

size: .
V: TRBV10-1
J: TRBJ1-2
D: TRBD1
DNA: TGCGCCAGCAGTGATGACAGGGCCTATGGCTACACCTTC
CDR3: CASSDDRAYGYTF

size: .
V: TRBV19
J: TRBJ2-3
D: .
DNA: TGTGCCAGTAGTCCGCCGGGAGCAGATACGCAGTATTTT
CDR3: CASSPPGADTQYF

size: .
V: TRBV27
J: TRBJ1-1
D: .
DNA: TGTGCCAGCAGTTTAGTCGGGAATGAAGCTTTCTTT
CDR3: CASSLVGNEAFF

size: .
V: TRBV23-1
J: TRBJ2-5
D: TRBD1
DNA: TGCGCCAGCACCTACGGACAGGGGGCTAGGGAGACCCAGTACTTC
CDR3: CASTYGQGARETQYF

size: .
V: TRBV19
J: TRBJ1-4
D: TRBD1
DNA: TGTGCCAGTAGTCGACAGGGTACCTTGGAAAAACTGTTTTTT
CDR3: CASSRQGTLEKLFF

size: .
V: TRBV7-3
J: TRBJ2-1
D: TRBD2
DNA: TGTGCCAGCAGCGCCAGCGGGGGGGCCTCAAATGAGCAGTTCTTC
CDR3: CASSASGGASNEQFF

size: .
V: TRBV3-1/TRBV3-2
J: TRBJ1-1
D: .
DNA: TGTGCCAGCAGCCGCCCGACAGATATGAACACTGAAGCTTTCTTT
CDR3: CASSRPTDMNTEAFF

size: .
V: TRBV7-6
J: TRBJ2-1
D: .
DNA: TGTGCCAGCAGCGTCTCGGGATACTCCTACAATGAGCAGTTCTTC
CDR3: CASSVSGYSYNEQFF

size: .
V: TRBV18
J: TRBJ1-3
D: .
DNA: TGTGCCAGCTCAACGATACAGGGAGACACCATATATTTT
CDR3: CASSTIQGDTIYF

size: few
V: TRBV18
J: TRBJ1-4
D: TRBD1
DNA: TGTGCCAGCTCACCAGGGACAGGGCGAAATGAAAAACTGTTTTTT
CDR3: CASSPGTGRNEKLFF

size: .
V: TRBV19
J: TRBJ2-3
D: TRBD2
DNA: TGTGCCAGTAGTATCAGTAGCGGGGAATATACGCAGTATTTT
CDR3: CASSISSGEYTQYF

size: .
V: TRBV7-3
J: TRBJ2-3
D: TRBD2
DNA: TGTGCCAGCAGCTTAAGCGGGGGGGCCATAGATACGCAGTATTTT
CDR3: CASSLSGGAIDTQYF

size: .
V: TRBV5-4
J: TRBJ1-1
D: TRBD1
DNA: TGTGCCAGCAGCTGGGAAGACAGGGACACTGAAGCTTTCTTT
CDR3: CASSWEDRDTEAFF

size: .
V: TRBV6-6
J: TRBJ1-3
D: .
DNA: TGTGCCAGCAGCCCCTCCGGGACACCCTCTGGAAACACCATATATTTT
CDR3: CASSPSGTPSGNTIYF

size: .
V: TRBV5-1
J: TRBJ2-7
D: .
DNA: TGCGCCAGCAGCTTGGCCCCCGGGGCAGGGGCTTTGAACGAGCAGTACTTC
CDR3: CASSLAPGAGALNEQYF

size: few
V: TRBV28
J: TRBJ1-1
D: TRBD1
DNA: TGTGCCAGCAGTCGGACAGGGGTAATCTCTGAAGCTTTCTTT
CDR3: CASSRTGVISEAFF

size: .
V: TRBV9
J: TRBJ2-1
D: TRBD1
DNA: TGTGCCAGCAGGTCACCGGGACAGGGGTACAATGAGCAGTTCTTC
CDR3: CASRSPGQGYNEQFF

size: .
V: TRBV7-2
J: TRBJ2-1
D: TRBD1
DNA: TGTGCCAGCAGCCGGGACAGGGTGTTTGAAATGGAAGATGAGCAGTTCTTC
CDR3: CASSRDRVFEMEDEQFF

size: .
V: TRBV2
J: TRBJ1-1
D: .
DNA: TGTGCCGGAGCCTGGACATTTTTGAACACTGAAGCTTTCTTT
CDR3: CAGAWTFLNTEAFF